The 5 T cell receptor beta chains listed next were all sequenced from one sample in a study of CD4 T cells in relation to SARS-CoV-2 and coronaviruses. No antigens are known for them. CD4+ T cells from unexposed donors were obtained before the COVID-19 pandemic (2011-2018). After about 10 days of culture, CD4+ T cells were isolated. Libraries were prepared by immunoSEQ multiplex PCR; TCRdb keeps only in-frame clonotypes and omits some of them. The data contain over 25,000 clones, more than 75% of them singletons. The sequenced sample was CD4+ T cells from PBMCs, cultured in vitro. The receptor set was obtained from a human donor in good health.

This clone was seen only a few times. This rearrangement joins TRBV9 to TRBJ2-6, with unresolved D. The CDR3 has 15 residues. Looked up from germline, CDR1 is SGDLS and CDR2 is YYNGEE. Trimming removed 0 bases from V and 2 bases from J, with 6 bases in between. CDR3 nucleotide sequence: TGTGCCAGCAGCGTAGACCGGGCTGGGGCCAACGTCCTGACTTTC. Protein sequence: CASSVDRAGANVLTF.

A single count supports this clone. The chain couples TRBV2 to TRBJ2-1; 13 bases agree with TRBD2. Germline assignment: CDR1 SNHLY and CDR2 FYNNEI. The CDR3 is 19 residues long. The junction had 10 bases not matched to a gene; V was cut back by 5 bases and J by 0 bases. The CDR3 nucleotides read TGTGCCAGCAGTCCCATGCCGGGACTAGCGGGAAGCTCCTACAATGAGCAGTTCTTC. It is translated as CASSPMPGLAGSSYNEQFF.

This chain connects TRBV5-1 to TRBJ2-7; a possible D gene is TRBD2 (7 bases). The CDR3 contains 16 residues. V lost 3 bases, J lost 2 bases, and 18 bases lay in between. Germline V CDR1 and CDR2: SGHRS, YFSETQ. The chain's CDR3 is CASSSEGGYRPYEQYF. DNA for the CDR3: TGCGCCAGCAGCTCCGAGGGGGGGTATAGGCCCTACGAGCAGTACTTC.

This clone was counted a few times. V usage is TRBV19 and J usage is TRBJ2-2; TRBD2 might be the D (7 bases). Per germline, CDR1 LNHDA and CDR2 SQIVND (reference sequence). V was trimmed by 6 bases and J by 0 bases, leaving 17 bases between them. The length of the CDR3 is 17 residues. The DNA of the CDR3 is TGTGCCAGTAGCTTCACCGGCGGGGGCACGAACACCGGGGAGCTGTTTTTT. Its protein is CASSFTGGGTNTGELFF.

This clone was counted between two and nine times. The chain carries TRBV18 and TRBJ1-2, with D unresolved. Trimming stripped 0 bases from V and 4 bases from J, with 6 bases between. Per germline, CDR1 KGHSH and CDR2 LQKENI. This CDR3 is built from 13 residues. The CDR3 protein is CASSPPTSYGYTF. CDR3 sequence (DNA): TGTGCCAGCTCACCACCCACAAGCTATGGCTACACCTTC. The whole variable domain, filled in from reference TRBV18 and TRBJ1-2, reads NAGVMQNPRHLVRRRGQEARLRCSPMKGHSHVYWYRQLPEEGLKFMVYLQKENIIDESGMPKERFSAEFPKEGPSILRIQQVVRGDSAAYFCASSPPTSYGYTFGSGTRLTVV.